A selection of T cell receptor beta chains follows, all from one sample in a study of blood T cell repertoires in COVID-19. Sequencing used immunoSEQ multiplex PCR; TCRdb keeps in-frame clones, though not all of them. The sample contains about 40,000 clones, roughly 87% of which appear only once. What was sequenced was peripheral blood. Receptors were obtained from a man between 60 and 75 years old with acute or convalescent COVID-19. The CDR3 runs from the conserved cysteine through the conserved F or W. Each record gives: D gene, J gene, clone size, V gene, CDR3 DNA, CDR3 protein. The D gene is left open where the match is weak. Size tells how often a clone was seen (once, few, many) or the class of an expanded clone, and some rows leave it out.

>TRBD1|TRBJ1-2|.|TRBV10-3
TGTGCCACCAGGACAGGGGGGTTTGAAGGCTACACCTTC
CATRTGGFEGYTF
>TRBD1|TRBJ2-7|.|TRBV11-2
TGTGCCAGCAGCTTAGAGGGCAGGGGGTCCTACGAGCAGTACTTC
CASSLEGRGSYEQYF
>.|TRBJ1-1|.|TRBV12-5
TGTGCTAGTGGTTTGGTCGCTGGGGACACAATCTTTAAAGCTTTCTTT
CASGLVAGDTIFKAFF
>.|TRBJ1-2|.|TRBV11-3
TGTGCCAGCAGCTATGACAGTGACTATGGCTACACCTTC
CASSYDSDYGYTF
>.|TRBJ2-5|.|TRBV19
TGTGCCAGTAGTATTGCCAGGGGCTACCAAGAGACCCAGTACTTC
CASSIARGYQETQYF
>TRBD2|TRBJ2-7|few|TRBV14
TGTGCCAGCAGCCCTCGGACTAGCGGGAGGCCAGGCTTGTACGAGCAGTACTTC
CASSPRTSGRPGLYEQYF
>.|TRBJ2-3|once|TRBV19
TGTGCCAGTACTGCTAGCCCCACAGATACGCAGTATTTT
CASTASPTDTQYF
>.|TRBJ1-1|once|TRBV6-5
TGTGCCAGCAGTTACTACCGGACAGTAAAAGCTGAAGCTTTCTTT
CASSYYRTVKAEAFF
>TRBD2|TRBJ2-2|.|TRBV5-4
TGTGCCAGCAGCTCTGGACTAGCGGGAGTTACCGGGGAGCTGTTTTTT
CASSSGLAGVTGELFF
>.|TRBJ2-2|once|TRBV24-1
TGTGCCACCAGTGACGGCAGGGTTACCGGGGAGCTGTTTTTT
CATSDGRVTGELFF
>TRBD2|TRBJ2-3|once|TRBV6-4
TGTGCCAGCAGCCCGGGACTAGGAACAGATACGCAGTATTTT
CASSPGLGTDTQYF
>.|TRBJ2-6|.|TRBV28
TGTGCCAGCACTACCCCGGGACTGAACTCTGGGGCCAACGTCCTGACTTTC
CASTTPGLNSGANVLTF
>.|TRBJ2-4|.|TRBV7-6
TGTGCCAGCAGCCCGGACTACAGCGACATTCAGTACTTC
CASSPDYSDIQYF
>TRBD1|TRBJ2-4|once|TRBV7-9
TGTGCCAGCAGCTTAGGACAGGGGAAGGGAGCCATTCAGTACTTC
CASSLGQGKGAIQYF
>TRBD2|TRBJ2-3|.|TRBV9
TGTGCCAGCAGCCTAGGACTAGCGGAAAGCACAGATACGCAGTATTTT
CASSLGLAESTDTQYF
>.|TRBJ1-1|.|TRBV6-5
TGTGCCAGCAGTTACCAGGGTAAAGCTTTCTTT
CASSYQGKAFF
>TRBD1|TRBJ1-3|.|TRBV4-2
TGTGCCAGCAGCCAAGACCCCGGGACAGGTGACTCTGGAAACACCATATATTTT
CASSQDPGTGDSGNTIYF
>.|TRBJ1-6|.|TRBV6-5
TGTGCCAACCGGGGGGAATCTTTCTATAATTCACCCCTCCACTTT
CANRGESFYNSPLHF
>TRBD2|TRBJ2-5|.|TRBV11-2
TGTGCCACCACAAGGACTAGCGGGAAAGAGACCCAGTACTTC
CATTRTSGKETQYF
>TRBD1|TRBJ1-1|.|TRBV18
TGTGCCAGCTCACTCTCGGACAGGGCCACTGAAGCTTTCTTT
CASSLSDRATEAFF
>.|TRBJ2-3|.|TRBV11-3
TGTGCCAGCAGCTTAGACCCTCAGCGGAGCACAGATACGCAGTATTTT
CASSLDPQRSTDTQYF
>.|TRBJ2-7|.|TRBV13
TGTGCCAGCCGCCTTGTCGGGACATCGGAGAACTACGAGCAGTACTTC
CASRLVGTSENYEQYF
>.|TRBJ1-3|.|TRBV28
TGTGCCGGCCCATCCTCTGGAAACACCATATATTTT
CAGPSSGNTIYF
>TRBD1|TRBJ2-2|.|TRBV27
TGTGCCAGAAAACGTACTATCCCAGGGGGCGCCGGGGAGCTGTTTTTT
CARKRTIPGGAGELFF
>TRBD1|TRBJ1-4|.|TRBV5-1
TGCGCCAGCAGCTTGGTTGGAGGGGGCAATGAAAAACTGTTTTTT
CASSLVGGGNEKLFF
>TRBD1|TRBJ2-5|.|TRBV3-1/TRBV3-2
TGTGCCAGCGCCTCCCGGGACAGGGGGGAGACCCAGTACTTC
CASASRDRGETQYF
>.|TRBJ2-1|.|TRBV11-1
TGTGCCAGCAGACTTCTATCCTACAATGAGCAGTTCTTC
CASRLLSYNEQFF
>.|TRBJ1-5|.|TRBV12-3/TRBV12-4
TGTGCCAGCAGAACCCGGTGGTCAGGGCCCCAGCATTTT
CASRTRWSGPQHF
>.|TRBJ1-5|.|TRBV7-8
TGTGCCAGCAGCTTAGTCTCTACAGGGAGCAATCAGCCCCAGCATTTT
CASSLVSTGSNQPQHF
>.|TRBJ2-3|.|TRBV5-1
TGCGCCAGCAGCTTGGGGGGCAGGGCCGAAGATACGCAGTATTTT
CASSLGGRAEDTQYF
>TRBD2|TRBJ2-1|.|TRBV5-1
TGCGCCAGCAGCATTAGCGGGAGCTCCTACAATGAGCAGTTCTTC
CASSISGSSYNEQFF
>TRBD1|TRBJ1-5|.|TRBV30
TGTGCCTGGGGAGACAGGGGAGGTCAGCCCCAGCATTTT
CAWGDRGGQPQHF
>.|TRBJ1-5|.|TRBV7-9
TGTGCCAGCAGCCGTCCGAGGGGGAATGGCAATCAGCCCCAGCATTTT
CASSRPRGNGNQPQHF
>.|TRBJ2-1|.|TRBV7-2
TGTGCCAGCAGCCCGACAGGCCCGGCGTACAATGAGCAGTTCTTC
CASSPTGPAYNEQFF
>TRBD2|TRBJ2-5|.|TRBV28
TGTGCCAGCAGTACCCCCCGGGGGGGTCGAGAGACCCAGTACTTC
CASSTPRGGRETQYF
>TRBD1|TRBJ1-5|.|TRBV6-5
TGTGCCAGCAGCCGGGACAGCTATAGCAATCAGCCCCAGCATTTT
CASSRDSYSNQPQHF
>TRBD2|TRBJ2-1|.|TRBV5-1
TGCGCCAGCAGCTTTAGGACTAGCGGTAGCTCCTACAATGAGCAGTTCTTC
CASSFRTSGSSYNEQFF
>TRBD1|TRBJ1-2|.|TRBV6-2/TRBV6-3
TGTGCCAGCAGCCACCGACAGGGAGGATCCTATGGCTACACCTTC
CASSHRQGGSYGYTF
>.|TRBJ2-6|.|TRBV14
TGTGCCAGCAGCCAAGGTCTGGCAGGGTACCCACCGTGGGGGGCCAACGTCCTGACTTTC
CASSQGLAGYPPWGANVLTF
>TRBD1|TRBJ1-4|few|TRBV28
TGTGCCAGCAGTTTGCGACAGGACAGGGAAAAACTGTTTTTT
CASSLRQDREKLFF
>.|TRBJ2-5|.|TRBV10-2
TGCGCCAGCAGTGCGATTAGCCAAGAGACCCAGTACTTC
CASSAISQETQYF
>.|TRBJ2-5|.|TRBV6-5
TGTGCCAGCGGCAGAGGGACCCAGTACTTC
CASGRGTQYF
>.|TRBJ2-5|.|TRBV19
TGTGCCAGTAGTACTAGGTATAGTTATGAGACCCAGTACTTC
CASSTRYSYETQYF
>.|TRBJ2-2|.|TRBV7-7
TGTGCTAGCAGCTTAGCCCCAACAGGCACCGGGGAGCTGTTTTTT
CASSLAPTGTGELFF
>.|TRBJ1-4|.|TRBV9
TGTGCCAGCAGCCCCCTACCCGGGGCCCGGGGGGAAAAACTGTTTTTT
CASSPLPGARGEKLFF
>.|TRBJ1-1|.|TRBV15
TGTGCCACCAGCAGGCCCTCAACATCGGGGGACTCCGAAGCTTTCTTT
CATSRPSTSGDSEAFF
>.|TRBJ2-3|.|TRBV7-2
TGTGCCAGCAGCTACTACATAGACGATACGCAGTATTTT
CASSYYIDDTQYF